The table lists the clone carrying this T cell receptor (beta chain) with many counts. The antigen remains undetermined. It was with unique molecular identifiers that the TCRbeta library was prepared. TCRdb re-derived calls from the PCR reads in MiXCR, one entry per CDR3 protein. The data contain approximately 650,000 distinct CDR3 sequences, less than 15% of them singletons. Per the germline V gene, CDR1 is SGHNT and CDR2 is YENEEA. This CDR3 spans 14 amino acids. Trimming cost V 0 bases and J 4 bases, with 8 bases left between them. The data derive from a study of T-cell reconstitution after alpha-beta-depleted transplantation in children. Overall study results and limits: Reportedly, only several hundred clones from non-depleted graft cells drove alpha-beta T-cell counts at about two months. Among T cells one year after transplant, newly produced cells accounted for most counts and diversity.

The starting material was PBMCs, obtained before TCRalphabeta/CD19-depleted stem cell transplant. This receptor was taken from a girl aged 2 to 10 with congenital amegakaryocytic thrombocytopenia, due to receive a stem cell transplant. This chain connects TRBV11-3 to TRBJ2-3, with D possibly being TRBD2 (5 bases). Written as DNA, the CDR3 is TGTGCCAGCAGCTTAGACGGGAACTCAGATACGCAGTATTTT. Encoded protein: CASSLDGNSDTQYF.